The rows below give T cell receptor beta chains drawn from one sample of a study of shared clonotypes between healthy human individuals. Clones were read by immunoSEQ multiplex PCR, and TCRdb kept only the in-frame ones, dropping some. The table records 2 million to 2.5 million clones, about nine tenths of them present only once. Sequenced: naive CD4+ T cells from PBMCs. These receptors all stem from a man in his late teens or twenties in good health. Some clones in this sample may be carry-over from other donors' samples. Each CDR3 is given with its conserved first and last residue. The D gene is left open where the match is weak. Size tells how often a clone was seen (once, few, many) or the class of an expanded clone, and some rows leave it out.

j_call: TRBJ2-4; cdr3_length: 16; v_call: TRBV5-4; d_call: .; clone_size: .; cdr3_aa: CASSPGTLVAKNIQYF; cdr3_nt: TGTGCCAGCAGTCCCGGGACCCTCGTAGCCAAAAACATTCAGTACTTC
j_call: TRBJ2-7; cdr3_length: 14; v_call: TRBV19; d_call: .; clone_size: .; cdr3_aa: CASSPGLATYEQYF; cdr3_nt: TGTGCCAGTAGCCCGGGACTGGCAACCTACGAGCAGTACTTC
j_call: TRBJ2-7; cdr3_length: 15; v_call: TRBV6-1; d_call: TRBD2; clone_size: .; cdr3_aa: CASSEGTSGFYEQYF; cdr3_nt: TGTGCCAGCAGTGAAGGGACTAGCGGATTCTACGAGCAGTACTTC
j_call: TRBJ2-5; cdr3_length: 15; v_call: TRBV7-3; d_call: .; clone_size: .; cdr3_aa: CASSHGRDRQETQYF; cdr3_nt: TGTGCCAGCAGCCACGGGCGGGACAGACAAGAGACCCAGTACTTC
j_call: TRBJ2-3; cdr3_length: 15; v_call: TRBV9; d_call: TRBD1; clone_size: .; cdr3_aa: CASSPSGGGTDTQYF; cdr3_nt: TGTGCCAGCAGCCCCTCAGGGGGAGGCACAGATACGCAGTATTTT
j_call: TRBJ2-7; cdr3_length: 14; v_call: TRBV2; d_call: .; clone_size: .; cdr3_aa: CASRGFVESYEQYF; cdr3_nt: TGTGCCAGCAGAGGATTTGTAGAATCCTACGAGCAGTACTTC
j_call: TRBJ1-5; cdr3_length: 15; v_call: TRBV2; d_call: .; clone_size: .; cdr3_aa: CASSEWGRFYQPQHF; cdr3_nt: TGTGCCAGCAGTGAATGGGGGCGCTTCTATCAGCCCCAGCATTTT
j_call: TRBJ2-7; cdr3_length: 16; v_call: TRBV14; d_call: TRBD2; clone_size: .; cdr3_aa: CASSLSLAGASYEQYF; cdr3_nt: TGTGCCAGCAGCCTTTCCCTAGCGGGAGCCTCCTACGAGCAGTACTTC
j_call: TRBJ2-7; cdr3_length: 14; v_call: TRBV15; d_call: .; clone_size: .; cdr3_aa: CATSRVDFTYEQYF; cdr3_nt: TGTGCCACCAGCAGAGTCGACTTCACCTACGAGCAGTACTTC
j_call: TRBJ2-3; cdr3_length: 17; v_call: TRBV5-1; d_call: TRBD1; clone_size: .; cdr3_aa: CASSLGQGLISTDTQYF; cdr3_nt: TGCGCCAGCAGCCTAGGACAGGGGCTGATTAGCACAGATACGCAGTATTTT
j_call: TRBJ1-1; cdr3_length: 13; v_call: TRBV10-3; d_call: .; clone_size: .; cdr3_aa: CAISETGGGEAFF; cdr3_nt: TGTGCCATCAGTGAGACCGGGGGGGGTGAAGCTTTCTTT
j_call: TRBJ1-2; cdr3_length: 14; v_call: TRBV7-2; d_call: .; clone_size: .; cdr3_aa: CASSLGGGRYGYTF; cdr3_nt: TGTGCCAGCAGCTTAGGTGGGGGCCGGTATGGCTACACCTTC
j_call: TRBJ2-7; cdr3_length: 16; v_call: TRBV7-8; d_call: .; clone_size: .; cdr3_aa: CASSLGGGTDTYEQYF; cdr3_nt: TGTGCCAGCAGCTTAGGGGGGGGGACAGACACCTACGAGCAGTACTTC
j_call: TRBJ2-3; cdr3_length: 14; v_call: TRBV2; d_call: .; clone_size: .; cdr3_aa: CASSETRGLGTQYF; cdr3_nt: TGTGCCAGCAGTGAAACCAGGGGCCTCGGTACGCAGTATTTT
j_call: TRBJ2-7; cdr3_length: 14; v_call: TRBV2; d_call: TRBD2; clone_size: .; cdr3_aa: CASSAGLASYEQYF; cdr3_nt: TGTGCCAGCAGTGCGGGACTAGCCTCCTACGAGCAGTACTTC
j_call: TRBJ2-5; cdr3_length: 15; v_call: TRBV5-1; d_call: .; clone_size: .; cdr3_aa: CASSYVGAVGETQYF; cdr3_nt: TGCGCCAGCAGCTATGTTGGGGCAGTGGGAGAGACCCAGTACTTC
j_call: TRBJ2-7; cdr3_length: 14; v_call: TRBV13; d_call: .; clone_size: .; cdr3_aa: CASSLAKRPYEQYF; cdr3_nt: TGTGCCAGCAGCTTAGCCAAGCGACCCTACGAGCAGTACTTC
j_call: TRBJ2-1; cdr3_length: 19; v_call: TRBV9; d_call: TRBD2; clone_size: .; cdr3_aa: CASSVGGLAGGVRYNEQFF; cdr3_nt: TGTGCCAGCAGCGTGGGGGGACTAGCGGGAGGAGTGAGGTACAATGAGCAGTTCTTC
j_call: TRBJ2-7; cdr3_length: 14; v_call: TRBV11-2; d_call: TRBD1; clone_size: .; cdr3_aa: CASTPGQGASEQYF; cdr3_nt: TGTGCCAGCACCCCTGGGCAGGGGGCGAGTGAGCAGTACTTC
j_call: TRBJ2-1; cdr3_length: 15; v_call: TRBV11-3; d_call: .; clone_size: .; cdr3_aa: CASSFGGPGYNEQFF; cdr3_nt: TGTGCCAGCAGCTTTGGGGGCCCCGGGTACAATGAGCAGTTCTTC
j_call: TRBJ2-1; cdr3_length: 15; v_call: TRBV18; d_call: TRBD1; clone_size: .; cdr3_aa: CASSSGTGGLDEQFF; cdr3_nt: TGTGCCAGCTCTTCAGGGACAGGGGGCTTGGATGAGCAGTTCTTC
j_call: TRBJ2-7; cdr3_length: 16; v_call: TRBV4-1; d_call: .; clone_size: .; cdr3_aa: CASSQDLSGRSYEQYF; cdr3_nt: TGCGCCAGCAGCCAAGATCTATCCGGCAGGTCCTACGAGCAGTACTTC
j_call: TRBJ2-7; cdr3_length: 16; v_call: TRBV7-2; d_call: TRBD2; clone_size: .; cdr3_aa: CASSLHLAGISYEQYF; cdr3_nt: TGTGCCAGCAGCTTACACCTAGCGGGTATCTCCTACGAGCAGTACTTC
j_call: TRBJ1-2; cdr3_length: 13; v_call: TRBV28; d_call: .; clone_size: .; cdr3_aa: CASSLFRPGGYTF; cdr3_nt: TGTGCCAGCAGTTTATTTAGGCCGGGTGGCTACACCTTC
j_call: TRBJ1-2; cdr3_length: 14; v_call: TRBV14; d_call: .; clone_size: .; cdr3_aa: CASSQMGGAYGYTF; cdr3_nt: TGTGCCAGCAGCCAAATGGGTGGGGCCTATGGCTACACCTTC
j_call: TRBJ1-2; cdr3_length: 13; v_call: TRBV28; d_call: .; clone_size: few; cdr3_aa: CASSLQGRYGYTF; cdr3_nt: TGTGCCAGCAGTTTGCAGGGACGTTATGGCTACACCTTC
j_call: TRBJ2-2; cdr3_length: 15; v_call: TRBV5-1; d_call: .; clone_size: once; cdr3_aa: CASSLRTILNGELFF; cdr3_nt: TGCGCCAGCAGCTTGAGGACCATTCTTAACGGGGAGCTGTTTTTT
j_call: TRBJ2-3; cdr3_length: 13; v_call: TRBV11-3; d_call: .; clone_size: .; cdr3_aa: CASSLSLTDTQYF; cdr3_nt: TGTGCCAGCAGCTTATCCCTCACAGATACGCAGTATTTT
j_call: TRBJ1-5; cdr3_length: 13; v_call: TRBV30; d_call: TRBD1; clone_size: once; cdr3_aa: CAWRQGRGQPQHF; cdr3_nt: TGTGCCTGGCGACAGGGTCGCGGTCAGCCCCAGCATTTT
j_call: TRBJ1-1; cdr3_length: 13; v_call: TRBV28; d_call: .; clone_size: .; cdr3_aa: CASSRPVRGVAFF; cdr3_nt: TGTGCCAGCAGCCGCCCCGTTCGGGGGGTAGCTTTCTTT
j_call: TRBJ2-7; cdr3_length: 16; v_call: TRBV6-1; d_call: TRBD1; clone_size: .; cdr3_aa: CASSDDARDRRPEQYF; cdr3_nt: TGTGCCAGCAGTGACGACGCCCGGGACAGGCGTCCCGAGCAGTACTTC
j_call: TRBJ1-3; cdr3_length: 14; v_call: TRBV28; d_call: .; clone_size: .; cdr3_aa: CASSLSGAGNTIYF; cdr3_nt: TGTGCCAGCAGTTTATCAGGGGCTGGAAACACCATATATTTT
j_call: TRBJ1-2; cdr3_length: 15; v_call: TRBV5-1; d_call: TRBD1; clone_size: once; cdr3_aa: CASSLEGTAGYGYTF; cdr3_nt: TGCGCCAGCAGCTTGGAGGGGACAGCGGGGTATGGCTACACCTTC
j_call: TRBJ1-1; cdr3_length: 13; v_call: TRBV6-6; d_call: .; clone_size: once; cdr3_aa: CASSYGETGEAFF; cdr3_nt: TGTGCCAGCAGTTACGGGGAGACCGGTGAAGCTTTCTTT
j_call: TRBJ2-1; cdr3_length: 14; v_call: TRBV6-4; d_call: TRBD2; clone_size: .; cdr3_aa: CATKRSGLGNEQFF; cdr3_nt: TGTGCCACCAAACGTTCGGGACTAGGCAATGAGCAGTTCTTC
j_call: TRBJ1-5; cdr3_length: 14; v_call: TRBV5-1; d_call: .; clone_size: .; cdr3_aa: CASSLGTVNQPQHF; cdr3_nt: TGCGCCAGCAGCTTGGGGACAGTTAATCAGCCCCAGCATTTT
j_call: TRBJ1-3; cdr3_length: 16; v_call: TRBV6-5; d_call: TRBD1; clone_size: .; cdr3_aa: CASSSIGTASGNTIYF; cdr3_nt: TGTGCCAGCAGTTCGATTGGGACAGCATCTGGAAACACCATATATTTT
j_call: TRBJ2-1; cdr3_length: 12; v_call: TRBV7-3; d_call: .; clone_size: few; cdr3_aa: CASSLLGDTQFF; cdr3_nt: TGTGCCAGCAGCTTATTGGGGGACACGCAGTTCTTC
j_call: TRBJ1-2; cdr3_length: 14; v_call: TRBV9; d_call: .; clone_size: .; cdr3_aa: CASSPGPGHYGYTF; cdr3_nt: TGTGCCAGCAGCCCCGGCCCAGGGCACTATGGCTACACCTTC
j_call: TRBJ1-3; cdr3_length: 17; v_call: TRBV6-1; d_call: TRBD1; clone_size: .; cdr3_aa: CASSESRLDRGLNTIYF; cdr3_nt: TGTGCCAGCAGTGAAAGCCGATTAGACAGGGGGTTGAACACCATATATTTT
j_call: TRBJ1-4; cdr3_length: 15; v_call: TRBV5-1; d_call: .; clone_size: .; cdr3_aa: CASSAGFQAEEKLFF; cdr3_nt: TGCGCCAGCAGCGCCGGGTTCCAGGCCGAAGAAAAACTGTTTTTT
j_call: TRBJ2-7; cdr3_length: 14; v_call: TRBV5-6; d_call: TRBD1; clone_size: .; cdr3_aa: CASSLRQGAYEQYF; cdr3_nt: TGTGCCAGCAGCTTGAGACAGGGGGCCTACGAGCAGTACTTC
j_call: TRBJ1-1; cdr3_length: 10; v_call: TRBV2; d_call: .; clone_size: .; cdr3_aa: CASSDNRAFF; cdr3_nt: TGTGCCAGCAGTGATAATCGAGCTTTCTTT
j_call: TRBJ2-3; cdr3_length: 16; v_call: TRBV11-2; d_call: TRBD1; clone_size: .; cdr3_aa: CASSLARDRVTDTQYF; cdr3_nt: TGTGCCAGCAGCTTAGCTCGGGACAGGGTCACAGATACGCAGTATTTT
j_call: TRBJ2-7; cdr3_length: 14; v_call: TRBV6-1; d_call: .; clone_size: .; cdr3_aa: CASSEAGQTYEQYF; cdr3_nt: TGTGCCAGCAGTGAAGCTGGGCAGACCTACGAGCAGTACTTC
j_call: TRBJ2-7; cdr3_length: 18; v_call: TRBV7-8; d_call: TRBD2; clone_size: .; cdr3_aa: CASSLARLGLARFYEQYF; cdr3_nt: TGTGCCAGCAGCTTAGCAAGATTGGGACTAGCGAGATTCTACGAGCAGTACTTC
j_call: TRBJ1-1; cdr3_length: 13; v_call: TRBV6-1; d_call: .; clone_size: .; cdr3_aa: CASRTTVNTEAFF; cdr3_nt: TGTGCCAGCAGGACCACAGTGAACACTGAAGCTTTCTTT
j_call: TRBJ2-5; cdr3_length: 12; v_call: TRBV29-1; d_call: .; clone_size: .; cdr3_aa: CSVERGRETQYF; cdr3_nt: TGCAGCGTTGAACGTGGTAGGGAGACCCAGTACTTC
j_call: TRBJ1-1; cdr3_length: 14; v_call: TRBV28; d_call: .; clone_size: few; cdr3_aa: CASSRGRMNTEAFF; cdr3_nt: TGTGCCAGCAGCCGGGGACGGATGAACACTGAAGCTTTCTTT
j_call: TRBJ2-7; cdr3_length: 12; v_call: TRBV21-1; d_call: .; clone_size: .; cdr3_aa: CASSKEARTRYF; cdr3_nt: TGTGCCAGCAGCAAAGAAGCCCGTACCCGCTACTTC
j_call: TRBJ2-2; cdr3_length: 16; v_call: TRBV2; d_call: TRBD1; clone_size: .; cdr3_aa: CASSRDRPSVTGELFF; cdr3_nt: TGTGCCAGCAGTCGGGACAGGCCTTCCGTCACCGGGGAGCTGTTTTTT
j_call: TRBJ1-4; cdr3_length: 20; v_call: TRBV5-1; d_call: TRBD1; clone_size: .; cdr3_aa: CASSPGPWTGGDATNEKLFF; cdr3_nt: TGCGCCAGCAGCCCGGGGCCCTGGACAGGGGGGGATGCAACTAATGAAAAACTGTTTTTT
j_call: TRBJ1-6; cdr3_length: 20; v_call: TRBV28; d_call: TRBD1; clone_size: .; cdr3_aa: CASSTYTGTGKGSYNSPLHF; cdr3_nt: TGTGCCAGCAGTACCTACACCGGGACAGGGAAGGGGTCCTATAATTCACCCCTCCACTTT
j_call: TRBJ2-1; cdr3_length: 17; v_call: TRBV9; d_call: TRBD2; clone_size: .; cdr3_aa: CASSAPEGSGTGNEQFF; cdr3_nt: TGTGCCAGCAGCGCCCCCGAGGGTAGCGGGACTGGCAATGAGCAGTTCTTC
j_call: TRBJ2-5; cdr3_length: 17; v_call: TRBV7-9; d_call: .; clone_size: once; cdr3_aa: CASSLVYGASVKETQYF; cdr3_nt: TGTGCCAGCAGCTTAGTTTATGGGGCTAGCGTCAAAGAGACCCAGTACTTC
j_call: TRBJ2-2; cdr3_length: 15; v_call: TRBV30; d_call: TRBD2; clone_size: .; cdr3_aa: CAWKLSSGYTGELFF; cdr3_nt: TGTGCCTGGAAGTTGTCTAGCGGGTACACCGGGGAGCTGTTTTTT
j_call: TRBJ2-3; cdr3_length: 14; v_call: TRBV5-4; d_call: .; clone_size: .; cdr3_aa: CASSLPQGTDTQYF; cdr3_nt: TGTGCCAGCAGCCTGCCGCAGGGCACAGATACGCAGTATTTT
j_call: TRBJ1-5; cdr3_length: 13; v_call: TRBV7-9; d_call: .; clone_size: .; cdr3_aa: CASSWDGNQPQHF; cdr3_nt: TGTGCCAGCAGCTGGGACGGTAATCAGCCCCAGCATTTT